The next 20 T cell receptor beta chains were all read from a single sample in a study of blood T cell repertoires in COVID-19 (dated by TCRdb to 2019 to 2021). Libraries were made using the immunoSEQ multiplex PCR assay. The table comes from immuneACCESS by way of TCRdb, which keeps in-frame sequences with V and J called. Part of the clones is missing from these tables; in studies checked, under half for an unresolved V gene and the rest for unknown reasons. Within this sample are about 200,000 clones, with 84% of them counted one time only. The ten largest account for 15% to 20% of the sample. The sequenced sample consisted of peripheral blood. The source of these receptors is a human donor in a cohort sampled during active COVID-19.

This chain links TRBV19 with TRBJ1-4; D unresolved. The germline V gene encodes CDR1 LNHDA and CDR2 SQIVND (reference sequence). The CDR3 spans 15 residues. The germline V and J ends were trimmed by 5 bases and 0 bases, with 10 bases remaining between them. The CDR3 loop reads CASSVIAATNEKLFF. For the CDR3, the DNA is TGTGCCAGTAGTGTCATAGCTGCAACTAATGAAAAACTGTTTTTT.

This clone was observed a few times. The gene calls are TRBV7-2 and TRBJ2-7; possible D gene TRBD2, 5 bases. The germline gives CDR1 SGHTA, CDR2 FQGNSA. The CDR3 length is 14 residues. Deletions cut 1 base from V and 7 bases from J, with 14 bases between. The CDR3 nucleotides read TGTGCCAGCAGCTTAGGGCCCACCGGGATGGAGCAGTACTTC. Translation gives CASSLGPTGMEQYF.

The chain employs TRBV3-1 (or the pseudogene TRBV3-2) and TRBJ2-4; 8 bases are a match to TRBD2. Germline V gene data show CDR1 as LGHDT and CDR2 as YNNKEL (reference sequence). J gave up 1 base and V 4 bases, and 6 bases lay outside the gene matches. The CDR3 contains 16 residues. The CDR3 protein is CASSLAGGRAKNIQYF. CDR3 coding DNA: TGTGCCAGCAGCCTAGCTGGCGGGAGGGCCAAAAACATTCAGTACTTC.

The chain links TRBV27 to TRBJ1-1, with a tentative D call TRBD1 (5 bases). Germline assignment: CDR1 MNHEY and CDR2 SMNVEV (reference sequence). Trimming removed 1 base from V and 7 bases from J, with 13 bases in between. This CDR3 spans 14 amino acids. The CDR3 region has the DNA TGTGCCAGCAGTTTATTATCTGGGGGGATTGAAGCTTTCTTT. It specifies CASSLLSGGIEAFF.

V and J are TRBV7-2 and TRBJ2-1, with 7 bases aligning to TRBD2. This CDR3 region has 15 residues. Germline values: CDR1 SGHTA, CDR2 FQGNSA. Unmatched junction bases numbered 8, after V lost 1 base and J lost 8 bases. For the CDR3, the DNA is TGTGCCAGCAGCTTAGAGTCAGGCGGGAGTTATGAGCAGTTCTTC. It specifies CASSLESGGSYEQFF.

This clone has only one observation. The chain couples TRBV11-1 to TRBJ1-2; 8 bases match TRBD1. J gave up 6 bases and V 1 base, and 4 bases lay outside the gene matches. The CDR3 consists of 14 residues. From germline, CDR1 is SGHAT and CDR2 FQDESV (reference sequence). CDR3 region: CASSLGPRGHGYTF. CDR3 in DNA: TGTGCCAGCAGCTTAGGTCCCAGGGGGCATGGCTACACCTTC.

The J gene is TRBJ2-2, the V gene TRBV5-5; TRBD2 is a possible D gene (5 bases). In germline, CDR1 is SGHKS, CDR2 YYEKEE (reference sequence). Trimming stripped 4 bases from V and 3 bases from J, with 10 bases between. CDR3 length: 14 amino acids. For the CDR3, the DNA is TGTGCCAGCAGCCCTCGAGGGTACACCGGGGAGCTGTTTTTT. Its translation: CASSPRGYTGELFF.

The chain combines TRBV28 with TRBJ1-5, with D unclear. CDR3 length equals 15 residues. The germline gives CDR1 MDHEN, CDR2 SYDVKM. The V end was cut by 7 bases, the J end by 2 bases, with 15 bases between. CDR3 coding DNA: TGTGCCAGCACGGGGAGGGTACGAGGCAATCAGCCCCAGCATTTT. This codes for CASTGRVRGNQPQHF.

A single count supports this clone. The chain joins TRBV6-1 to TRBJ2-3, with 9 bases aligning to TRBD1. Germline loops: CDR1 MNHNS, CDR2 SASEGT. The trim removed 0 bases at V and 4 bases at J, leaving 11 bases unmatched. The CDR3 is 18 amino acids. CDR3 amino acids: CASSEAWVGTGGADTQYF. The CDR3 DNA reads as TGTGCCAGCAGTGAAGCCTGGGTGGGAACAGGGGGCGCAGATACGCAGTATTTT.

The rearrangement joins TRBV5-1 to TRBJ2-7; 9 bases are shared with TRBD1. V dropped 7 bases and J dropped 5; count of bases not matched to a gene: 13. Germline-derived CDR1 and CDR2 are SGHRS and YFSETQ. The CDR3 spans 15 residues. In nucleotides, the CDR3 is TGCGCCAGCCGCGGCGTAGAGGGACAGGGAGACGAGCAGTACTTC. It encodes CASRGVEGQGDEQYF.

This chain uses TRBV2 with TRBJ2-5, with D tentatively TRBD2 (6 bases). Germline V gene lookup returns CDR1 SNHLY and CDR2 FYNNEI. Trimming took off 4 bases at V and 5 bases at J, with 17 bases between the two ends. The CDR3 spans 15 residues. CDR3 sequence reads: CASSARTIPGETQYF. The CDR3 bases are TGTGCCAGCAGTGCTAGGACTATCCCGGGGGAGACCCAGTACTTC.

A remark on this clone: The germline gene is not matched at one end of the junction; a read error may be the cause. The V and J genes are TRBV5-5 and TRBJ2-7; a possible D gene is TRBD1 (6 bases). The CDR3 totals 16 residues. The V gene's germline CDR1 is SGHKS and CDR2 YYEKEE (reference sequence). The CDR3 nucleotides read TGTGCCAGCAGCTTGGCCGCGGACAGTAGAATTACGATCAGTAACTTC. Encoded protein: CASSLAADSRITISNF.

The chain combines TRBV19 with TRBJ1-1; D is ambiguous. CDR1 is LNHDA and CDR2 is SQIVND in the germline V gene (reference sequence). V lost 7 bases, J lost 1 base, and 13 bases lay in between. This CDR3 has 14 residues. CDR3 region: CASNFLPGNTEAFF. CDR3 DNA sequence: TGTGCCAGTAATTTTCTTCCCGGGAACACTGAAGCTTTCTTT. Supplemented by reference TRBV19 and TRBJ1-1, the full variable domain reads DGGITQSPKYLFRKEGQNVTLSCEQNLNHDAMYWYRQDPGQGLRLIYYSQIVNDFQKGDIAEGYSVSREKKESFPLTVTSAQKNPTAFYLCASNFLPGNTEAFFGQGTRLTVV.

The gene calls are TRBV18 and TRBJ2-1, with TRBD1 matching 10 bases. V was pared by 6 bases and J by 7 bases, with 9 bases of the junction left unmatched. The CDR3 runs 15 residues. Germline CDR1 KGHSH, CDR2 LQKENI. The chain's CDR3 is CASSTGTGAGNEQFF. The DNA for the CDR3 is TGTGCCAGCTCTACCGGGACAGGGGCAGGGAATGAGCAGTTCTTC.

The chain couples TRBV5-6 to TRBJ2-3; unclear D gene. Trimming shortened V by 4 bases and J by 4 bases, and 13 bases separated the two germline ends. Looked up from germline, CDR1 is SGHDT and CDR2 is YYEEEE. CDR3 length: 14 residues. CDR3 amino acids: CASSLPGISDTQYF. DNA of the CDR3: TGTGCCAGCAGCCTTCCGGGTATATCAGATACGCAGTATTTT.

The chain links TRBV5-1 to TRBJ1-4, with 7 bases matching TRBD1. Germline CDR1 and CDR2: SGHRS and YFSETQ. The junction had 5 bases not matched to a gene; V was cut back by 4 bases and J by 5 bases. The CDR3 totals 14 residues. CDR3 amino acids: CASSTGQENEKLFF. CDR3 bases: TGCGCCAGCAGCACCGGACAGGAGAATGAAAAACTGTTTTTT.

The V and J genes are TRBV15 and TRBJ2-2; D not resolved. The CDR3 runs 15 residues. V was cut by 2 bases and J by 6 bases, with 13 bases left in between. CDR1 is LNHNV, CDR2 YYDKDF, per germline (reference sequence). Written as DNA, the CDR3 is TGTGCCACCAGCAGAAAAACCTGGAGCCCCGGGGAGCTGTTTTTT. This translates into CATSRKTWSPGELFF. Together with reference TRBV15 and TRBJ2-2, the CDR3 gives the full variable domain: DAMVIQNPRYQVTQFGKPVTLSCSQTLNHNVMYWYQQKSSQAPKLLFHYYDKDFNNEADTPDNFQSRRPNTSFCFLDIRSPGLGDTAMYLCATSRKTWSPGELFFGEGSRLTVL.

V gene TRBV6-5 combines with J gene TRBJ1-5, with D maybe TRBD1 (5 bases). Trimming took 2 bases from V and 7 from J, leaving 18 bases between them. This CDR3 is built from 16 residues. Germline CDR1 reads MNHEY; CDR2 reads SVGAGI. CDR3: CASSYLPTGIGQPQHF. CDR3 nucleotide sequence: TGTGCCAGCAGTTACCTCCCTACAGGTATCGGGCAGCCCCAGCATTTT.

The J gene is TRBJ2-3, the V gene TRBV6-4, with D possibly matching TRBD2 (6 bases). Trimming took off 9 bases at V and 4 bases at J, with 23 bases between the two ends. This CDR3 has 16 amino acids. Per germline, CDR1 MRHNA and CDR2 SNTAGT. CDR3 nucleotides: TGTGCCAGACTACCCTCCCGGGGGTACGAGGCAGATACGCAGTATTTT. It encodes CARLPSRGYEADTQYF.

This sequence joins TRBV18 and TRBJ1-2, with D unclear. Deletions cut 3 bases from V and 8 bases from J, with 13 bases between. This CDR3 spans 13 amino acids. Germline values: CDR1 KGHSH, CDR2 LQKENI. CDR3 region: CASSPRVVEGYTF. The CDR3 nucleotides are TGTGCCAGCTCACCTCGAGTAGTTGAGGGCTACACCTTC.